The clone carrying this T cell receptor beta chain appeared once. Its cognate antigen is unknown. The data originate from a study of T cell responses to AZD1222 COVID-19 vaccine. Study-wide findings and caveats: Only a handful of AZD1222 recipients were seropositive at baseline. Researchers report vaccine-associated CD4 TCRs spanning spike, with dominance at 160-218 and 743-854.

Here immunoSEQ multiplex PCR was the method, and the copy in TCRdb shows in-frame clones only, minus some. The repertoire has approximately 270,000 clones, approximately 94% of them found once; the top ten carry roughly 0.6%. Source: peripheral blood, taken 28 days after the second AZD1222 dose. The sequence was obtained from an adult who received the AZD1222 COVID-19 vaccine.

This CDR3 reads CASSPGSGTEAFF. The CDR3 bases are TGCGCCAGCTCCCCAGGGTCGGGCACTGAAGCTTTCTTT. This chain joins TRBV10-1 and TRBJ1-1; TRBD1 is a possible D gene (5 bases). Trimming removed 8 bases from V and 4 bases from J, with 14 bases in between. Per germline, CDR1 WNHNN and CDR2 SYGVQD (reference sequence). This CDR3 is built from 13 residues.